A selection of T cell receptor beta chains follows, all from one sample in a study of CD8 T cells in Susac syndrome. One entry per CDR3 protein, called by TCRdb with MiXCR from the immunoSEQ multiplex PCR reads. Found here are hundreds of thousands of distinct CDR3 sequences, around 93% of them singletons; the top ten hold roughly 0.072%. The sample was CD4+ T cells from PBMCs. The receptors shown here come from a human donor with multiple sclerosis. Each CDR3 is given with its conserved first and last residue. A D gene is named only where the DNA matches it firmly. Clone size appears in some rows only: once, few, many, or a class for an expanded clone.

D	J	V	size	CDR3	DNA
-	TRBJ2-2	TRBV12-3/TRBV12-4	-	CASSFLPGELFF	TGTGCCAGCAGTTTTCTACCAGGGGAGCTGTTTTTT
TRBD2	TRBJ2-1	TRBV29-1	-	CSVVLAVGEQFF	TGCAGCGTTGTGCTAGCGGTTGGTGAGCAGTTCTTC
-	TRBJ1-1	TRBV19	once	CASSINSRFRTEAFF	TGTGCCAGTAGTATTAATTCCAGGTTCCGCACTGAAGCTTTCTTT
-	TRBJ1-2	TRBV7-3	-	CASSLLPRQTYGYTF	TGTGCCAGCAGCCTGCTTCCCCGACAGACCTATGGCTACACCTTC
-	TRBJ2-7	TRBV5-6	few	CASSSAYEQYF	TGTGCCAGCAGCTCGGCCTACGAGCAGTACTTC
TRBD1	TRBJ2-1	TRBV2	-	CASKGQPNEQFF	TGTGCCAGCAAGGGACAGCCGAATGAGCAGTTCTTC
TRBD1	TRBJ2-2	TRBV4-1	-	CASSQGTGWANTGELFF	TGCGCCAGCAGCCAAGGGACAGGGTGGGCGAACACCGGGGAGCTGTTTTTT
-	TRBJ2-6	TRBV19	-	CASSIGWRTGANVLTF	TGTGCCAGTAGTATAGGATGGCGCACTGGGGCCAACGTCCTGACTTTC
-	TRBJ2-1	TRBV5-6	-	CASSLLTGYNEQFF	TGTGCCAGCAGCCTCCTGACAGGCTACAATGAGCAGTTCTTC
TRBD1	TRBJ2-6	TRBV5-1	-	CASSPGTGGPSGANVLTF	TGCGCCAGCAGCCCCGGGACAGGGGGCCCCTCTGGGGCCAACGTCCTGACTTTC
-	TRBJ2-1	TRBV7-9	-	CASSALTVGVMSYNEQFF	TGTGCCAGCAGCGCCTTAACGGTGGGGGTTATGAGCTACAATGAGCAGTTCTTC
-	TRBJ1-2	TRBV19	few	CASSTSNYGYTF	TGTGCCAGTAGTACGTCCAACTATGGCTACACCTTC
-	TRBJ2-3	TRBV7-8	-	CASSLTWDQALPDTQYF	TGTGCCAGCAGCTTGACTTGGGACCAGGCCCTCCCAGATACGCAGTATTTT
TRBD2	TRBJ2-3	TRBV7-9	-	CASRPTSGGVLVTDTQYF	TGTGCCAGCAGACCCACTAGCGGGGGTGTGCTTGTCACAGATACGCAGTATTTT
-	TRBJ1-1	TRBV2	-	CASRGRRNTEAFF	TGTGCCAGCAGGGGACGCCGGAACACTGAAGCTTTCTTT
-	TRBJ2-6	TRBV6-1	once	CASRVNRASGANVLTF	TGTGCCAGCAGGGTCAACCGTGCTTCTGGGGCCAACGTCCTGACTTTC
-	TRBJ2-3	TRBV13	-	CASSGPSTLSTDTQYF	TGTGCCAGCAGCGGACCCTCGACCCTTAGCACAGATACGCAGTATTTT
TRBD1	TRBJ1-1	TRBV7-8	-	CASSLGIRGRSTEAFF	TGTGCCAGCAGCTTAGGCATCAGGGGGCGAAGCACTGAAGCTTTCTTT
-	TRBJ2-5	TRBV10-3	-	CAISASTGHQETQYF	TGTGCCATCAGTGCATCAACAGGTCATCAAGAGACCCAGTACTTC
-	TRBJ1-1	TRBV5-1	few	CASSWNPSDTEAFF	TGCGCCAGCAGCTGGAATCCTTCAGACACTGAAGCTTTCTTT
-	TRBJ1-2	TRBV3-1	-	CASSQEHRASGYTF	TGTGCCAGCAGCCAAGAACACAGGGCGAGCGGCTACACCTTC
-	TRBJ2-2	TRBV12-3/TRBV12-4	-	CASRRGREVGTGELFF	TGTGCCAGCAGGAGGGGGCGGGAGGTGGGCACCGGGGAGCTGTTTTTT
TRBD2	TRBJ2-5	TRBV5-5	-	CASSNLAGGPQETQYF	TGTGCCAGCAGCAACCTAGCGGGGGGGCCCCAAGAGACCCAGTACTTC
-	TRBJ2-1	TRBV30	-	CAWSPGVNWNEQFF	TGTGCCTGGAGTCCGGGGGTAAATTGGAATGAGCAGTTCTTC
-	TRBJ1-2	TRBV29-1	-	CSALEGFRGVYGYTF	TGCAGCGCATTAGAAGGGTTTAGGGGAGTCTATGGCTACACCTTC
TRBD1	TRBJ1-2	TRBV5-6	-	CASSRDRARGYTF	TGTGCCAGCAGCCGGGACAGGGCGCGTGGCTACACCTTC
TRBD1	TRBJ1-2	TRBV5-8	once	CASSLGTGGSGYTF	TGTGCCAGCAGCTTGGGAACAGGGGGGTCTGGCTACACCTTC
-	TRBJ2-2	TRBV7-2	-	CASSLDGPGELFF	TGTGCCAGCAGCTTGGACGGGCCCGGGGAGCTGTTTTTT
-	TRBJ2-1	TRBV12-3/TRBV12-4	-	CASRADPASNEQFF	TGTGCCAGCAGAGCAGATCCAGCATCCAATGAGCAGTTCTTC
TRBD1	TRBJ2-3	TRBV28	few	CASSLGQGGTDTQYF	TGTGCCAGCAGTTTGGGACAGGGGGGTACAGATACGCAGTATTTT
TRBD1	TRBJ2-2	TRBV2	-	CASRVDRGNTGELFF	TGTGCCAGCAGGGTGGACAGGGGGAACACCGGGGAGCTGTTTTTT
TRBD1	TRBJ1-1	TRBV19	-	CASSHRGDTEAFF	TGTGCCAGTAGTCACAGGGGGGACACTGAAGCTTTCTTT
-	TRBJ1-5	TRBV6-6	-	CASSYSQGGSNQPQHF	TGTGCCAGCAGTTACTCTCAGGGAGGTAGCAATCAGCCCCAGCATTTT
-	TRBJ1-2	TRBV7-3	-	CASSLTPSRSGGYTF	TGTGCCAGCAGCTTAACGCCCTCACGATCCGGTGGCTACACCTTC
-	TRBJ2-1	TRBV5-1	-	CASSFMTQNEQFF	TGCGCCAGCAGCTTTATGACTCAAAATGAGCAGTTCTTC
-	TRBJ2-5	TRBV15	-	CATSRDIQQQETQYF	TGTGCCACCAGCAGAGATATTCAGCAACAAGAGACCCAGTACTTC
TRBD1	TRBJ1-4	TRBV10-3	-	CAISVDRDEKLFF	TGTGCCATCAGTGTAGACAGGGATGAAAAACTGTTTTTT
TRBD2	TRBJ2-1	TRBV4-1	-	CASSQEGPSGSTGSYNEQFF	TGCGCCAGCAGCCAAGAAGGGCCTAGCGGGAGTACGGGGTCCTACAATGAGCAGTTCTTC
-	TRBJ1-2	TRBV2	-	CASKEGGGYGYTF	TGTGCCAGCAAGGAGGGAGGTGGCTATGGCTACACCTTC
-	TRBJ2-5	TRBV5-8	once	CASSLIETQYF	TGTGCCAGCAGCTTGATAGAGACCCAGTACTTC
TRBD2	TRBJ2-3	TRBV5-6	-	CASSFSSGDTDTQYF	TGTGCCAGCAGCTTCTCTAGCGGAGACACAGATACGCAGTATTTT
-	TRBJ1-2	TRBV7-2	-	CASSLQPNSYGYTF	TGTGCCAGCAGCTTACAGCCGAACTCCTATGGCTACACCTTC
-	TRBJ1-5	TRBV7-8	-	CASSLGRHQPDNQPQHF	TGTGCCAGCAGCTTAGGGCGACATCAACCCGACAATCAGCCCCAGCATTTT
-	TRBJ2-1	TRBV7-2	-	CASSLVPGRNNEQFF	TGTGCCAGCAGCTTAGTCCCCGGGCGGAACAATGAGCAGTTCTTC
-	TRBJ2-3	TRBV9	-	CASSLDTGARGDTQYF	TGTGCCAGCAGCCTCGATACGGGGGCCCGTGGAGATACGCAGTATTTT
TRBD2	TRBJ2-2	TRBV25-1	-	CASSHERGLAGLTGELFF	TGTGCCAGCAGCCACGAAAGGGGGCTAGCGGGACTCACCGGGGAGCTGTTTTTT
-	TRBJ2-1	TRBV5-6	-	CASSLPGRPGEQFF	TGTGCCAGCAGCCTGCCGGGACGTCCGGGTGAGCAGTTCTTC
-	TRBJ2-3	TRBV7-3	-	CASSTGPSTDTQYF	TGTGCCAGCAGCACCGGTCCGAGCACAGATACGCAGTATTTT
-	TRBJ2-5	TRBV20-1	-	CSEFGPVQTQYF	TGCAGTGAATTTGGTCCCGTGCAGACCCAGTACTTC
-	TRBJ2-2	TRBV4-1	-	CASSQAPGWDTGELFF	TGCGCCAGCAGCCAAGCTCCGGGATGGGACACCGGGGAGCTGTTTTTT
-	TRBJ2-3	TRBV20-1	-	CSARVLALSDTQYF	TGCAGTGCTAGAGTGCTAGCGCTTTCAGATACGCAGTATTTT
TRBD2	TRBJ2-3	TRBV11-2	-	CASSRGGRADTQYF	TGTGCCAGCAGTCGGGGGGGGAGGGCAGATACGCAGTATTTT